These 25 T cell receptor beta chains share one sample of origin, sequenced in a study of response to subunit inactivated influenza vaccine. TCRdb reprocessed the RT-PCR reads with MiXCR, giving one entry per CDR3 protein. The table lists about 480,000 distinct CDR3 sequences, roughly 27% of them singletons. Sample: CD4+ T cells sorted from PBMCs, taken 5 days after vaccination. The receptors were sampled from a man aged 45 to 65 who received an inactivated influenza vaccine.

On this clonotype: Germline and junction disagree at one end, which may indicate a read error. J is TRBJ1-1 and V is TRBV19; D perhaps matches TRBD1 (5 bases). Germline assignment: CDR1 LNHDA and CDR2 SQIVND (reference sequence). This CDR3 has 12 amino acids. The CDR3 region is CACSIGGVEAFF. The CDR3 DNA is TGTGCCTGTAGTATCGGAGGGGTTGAAGCTTTCTTT.

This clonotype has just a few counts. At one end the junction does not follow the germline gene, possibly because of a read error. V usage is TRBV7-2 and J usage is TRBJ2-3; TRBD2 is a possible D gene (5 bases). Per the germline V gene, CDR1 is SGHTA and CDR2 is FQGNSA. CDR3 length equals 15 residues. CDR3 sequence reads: CASSTRTFSTDTPYF. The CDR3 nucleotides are TGTGCCAGCAGCACCCGGACTTTTAGCACAGATACGCCGTATTTT. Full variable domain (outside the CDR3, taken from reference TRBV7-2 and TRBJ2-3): GAGVSQSPSNKVTEKGKDVELRCDPISGHTALYWYRQSLGQGLEFLIYFQGNSAPDKSGLPSDRFSAERTGGSVSTLTIQRTQQEDSAVYLCASSTRTFSTDTPYFGPGTRLTVL.

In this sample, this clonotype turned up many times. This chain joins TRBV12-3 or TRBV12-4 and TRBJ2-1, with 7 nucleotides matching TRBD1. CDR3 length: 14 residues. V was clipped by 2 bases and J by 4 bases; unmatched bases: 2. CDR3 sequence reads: CASSLPQGYNEQFF. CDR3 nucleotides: TGTGCCAGCAGTTTACCACAGGGGTACAATGAGCAGTTCTTC.

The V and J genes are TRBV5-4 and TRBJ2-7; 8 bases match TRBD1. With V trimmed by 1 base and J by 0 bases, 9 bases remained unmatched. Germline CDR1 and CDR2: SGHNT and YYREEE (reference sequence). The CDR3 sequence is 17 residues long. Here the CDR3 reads CASSLSPRRGLSYEQYF. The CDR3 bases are TGTGCCAGCAGCTTGAGCCCCCGCAGGGGGCTCTCCTACGAGCAGTACTTC.

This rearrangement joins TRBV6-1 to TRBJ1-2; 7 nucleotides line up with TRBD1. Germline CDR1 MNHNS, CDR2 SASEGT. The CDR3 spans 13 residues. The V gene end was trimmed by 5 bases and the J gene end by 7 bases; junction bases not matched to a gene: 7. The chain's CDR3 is CASSPRDSGGYTF. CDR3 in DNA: TGTGCCAGCAGTCCCCGGGACAGCGGTGGCTACACCTTC.

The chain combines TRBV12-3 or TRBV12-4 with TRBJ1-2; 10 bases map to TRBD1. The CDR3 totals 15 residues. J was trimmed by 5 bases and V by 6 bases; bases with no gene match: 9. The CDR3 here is CASSPTTGGLYGYTF. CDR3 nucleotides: TGTGCCAGCAGCCCGACGACAGGGGGCCTATATGGCTACACCTTC.

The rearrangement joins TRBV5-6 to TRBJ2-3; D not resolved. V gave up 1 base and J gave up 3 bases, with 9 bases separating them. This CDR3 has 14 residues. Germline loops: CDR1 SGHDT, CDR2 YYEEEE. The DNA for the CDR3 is TGTGCCAGCAGCTTGACAGCAGAGACAGATACGCAGTATTTT. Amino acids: CASSLTAETDTQYF.

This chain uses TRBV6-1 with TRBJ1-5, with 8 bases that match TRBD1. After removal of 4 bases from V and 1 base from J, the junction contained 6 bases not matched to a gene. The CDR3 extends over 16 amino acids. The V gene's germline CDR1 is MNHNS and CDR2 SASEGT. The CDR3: CASSALQGASNQPQHF. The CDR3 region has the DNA TGTGCCAGCAGTGCGCTGCAGGGGGCAAGCAATCAGCCCCAGCATTTT.

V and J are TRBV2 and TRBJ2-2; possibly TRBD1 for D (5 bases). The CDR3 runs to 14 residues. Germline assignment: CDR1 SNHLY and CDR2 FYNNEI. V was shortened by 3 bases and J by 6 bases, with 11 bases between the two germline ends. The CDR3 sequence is CASSDQGLAGELFF. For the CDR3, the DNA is TGTGCCAGCAGTGACCAGGGCCTGGCCGGGGAGCTGTTTTTT.

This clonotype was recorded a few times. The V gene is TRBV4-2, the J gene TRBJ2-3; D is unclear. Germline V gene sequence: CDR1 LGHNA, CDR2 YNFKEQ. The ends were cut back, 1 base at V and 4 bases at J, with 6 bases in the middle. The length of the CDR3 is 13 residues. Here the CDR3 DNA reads TGTGCCAGCAGCCAAGCGGTGCCAGATACGCAGTATTTT. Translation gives CASSQAVPDTQYF.

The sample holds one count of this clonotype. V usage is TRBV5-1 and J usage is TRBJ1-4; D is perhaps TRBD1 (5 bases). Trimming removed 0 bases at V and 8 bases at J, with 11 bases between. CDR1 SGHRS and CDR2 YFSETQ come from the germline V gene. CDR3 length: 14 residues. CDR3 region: CASSLGKQDEKLFF. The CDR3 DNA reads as TGCGCCAGCAGCTTGGGAAAACAGGACGAAAAACTGTTTTTT.

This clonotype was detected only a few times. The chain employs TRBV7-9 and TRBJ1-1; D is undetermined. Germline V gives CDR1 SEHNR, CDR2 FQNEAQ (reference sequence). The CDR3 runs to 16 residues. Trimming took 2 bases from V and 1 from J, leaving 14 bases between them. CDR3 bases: TGTGCCAGCAGCTTAACCCCGCCGGCCGGGAACACTGAAGCTTTCTTT. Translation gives CASSLTPPAGNTEAFF.

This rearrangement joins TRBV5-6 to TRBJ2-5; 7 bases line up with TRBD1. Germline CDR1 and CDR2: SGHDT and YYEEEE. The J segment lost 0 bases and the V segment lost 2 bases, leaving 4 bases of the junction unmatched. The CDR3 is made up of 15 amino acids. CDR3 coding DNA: TGTGCCAGCAGCTTTCTGGGACAGTACCAAGAGACCCAGTACTTC. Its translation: CASSFLGQYQETQYF.

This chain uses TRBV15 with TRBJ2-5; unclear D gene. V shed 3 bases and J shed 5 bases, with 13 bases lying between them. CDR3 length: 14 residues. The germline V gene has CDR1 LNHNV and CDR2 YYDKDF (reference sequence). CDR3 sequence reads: CATSRSESRETQYF. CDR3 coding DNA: TGTGCCACCAGCAGGTCCGAGAGTAGGGAGACCCAGTACTTC. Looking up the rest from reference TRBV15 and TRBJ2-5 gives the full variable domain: DAMVIQNPRYQVTQFGKPVTLSCSQTLNHNVMYWYQQKSSQAPKLLFHYYDKDFNNEADTPDNFQSRRPNTSFCFLDIRSPGLGDTAMYLCATSRSESRETQYFGPGTRLLVL.

The CDR3 sequence is CASSEMLGSGYEQYF. For the CDR3, the DNA is TGTGCCAGCAGTGAAATGCTAGGGAGCGGCTACGAGCAGTACTTC. The chain uses TRBV6-1 and TRBJ2-7, with D possibly TRBD2 on 5 matching bases. This CDR3 comprises 15 residues. Between the trimmed V and J ends, which lost 2 bases and 3 bases, there was a span of 14 bases. Germline CDR1 MNHNS, CDR2 SASEGT.

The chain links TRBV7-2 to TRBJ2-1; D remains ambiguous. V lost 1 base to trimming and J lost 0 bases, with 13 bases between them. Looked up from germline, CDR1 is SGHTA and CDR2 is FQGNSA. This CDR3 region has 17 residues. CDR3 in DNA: TGTGCCAGCAGCTTAGGAGGCTACTTTAGCTCCTACAATGAGCAGTTCTTC. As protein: CASSLGGYFSSYNEQFF.

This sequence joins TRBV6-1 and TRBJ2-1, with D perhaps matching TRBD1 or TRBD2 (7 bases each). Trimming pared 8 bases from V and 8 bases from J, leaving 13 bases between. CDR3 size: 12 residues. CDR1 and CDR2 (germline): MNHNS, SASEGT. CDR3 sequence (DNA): TGTGCCAGCGGGAGGGGGCAAGATGAGCAGTTCTTC. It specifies CASGRGQDEQFF.

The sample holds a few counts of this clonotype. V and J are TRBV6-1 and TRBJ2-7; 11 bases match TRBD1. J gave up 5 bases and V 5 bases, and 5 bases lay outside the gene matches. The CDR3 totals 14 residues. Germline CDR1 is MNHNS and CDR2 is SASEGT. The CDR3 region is CASSRGTGGNEQYF. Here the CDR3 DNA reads TGTGCCAGCAGTAGGGGGACAGGGGGGAACGAGCAGTACTTC.

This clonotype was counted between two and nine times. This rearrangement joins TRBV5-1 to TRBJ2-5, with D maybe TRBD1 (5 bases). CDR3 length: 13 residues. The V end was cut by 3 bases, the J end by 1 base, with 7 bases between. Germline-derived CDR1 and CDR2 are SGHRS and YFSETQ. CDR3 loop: CASSSTVQETQYF. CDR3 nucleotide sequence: TGCGCCAGCAGCTCGACAGTCCAAGAGACCCAGTACTTC. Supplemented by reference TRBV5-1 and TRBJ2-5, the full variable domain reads KAGVTQTPRYLIKTRGQQVTLSCSPISGHRSVSWYQQTPGQGLQFLFEYFSETQRNKGNFPGRFSGRQFSNSRSEMNVSTLELGDSALYLCASSSTVQETQYFGPGTRLLVL.

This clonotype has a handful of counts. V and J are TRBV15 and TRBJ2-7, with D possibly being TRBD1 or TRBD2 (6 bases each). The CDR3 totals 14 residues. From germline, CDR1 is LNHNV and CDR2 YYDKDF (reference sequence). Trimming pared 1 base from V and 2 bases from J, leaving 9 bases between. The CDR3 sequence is CATSRGGATYEQYF. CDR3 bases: TGTGCCACCAGCAGAGGGGGGGCCACCTACGAGCAGTACTTC.

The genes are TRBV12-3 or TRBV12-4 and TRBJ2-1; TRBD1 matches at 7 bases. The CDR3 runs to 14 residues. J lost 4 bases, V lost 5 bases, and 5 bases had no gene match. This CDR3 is CASSPGQYYNEQFF. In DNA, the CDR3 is TGTGCCAGCAGTCCGGGACAGTATTACAATGAGCAGTTCTTC.

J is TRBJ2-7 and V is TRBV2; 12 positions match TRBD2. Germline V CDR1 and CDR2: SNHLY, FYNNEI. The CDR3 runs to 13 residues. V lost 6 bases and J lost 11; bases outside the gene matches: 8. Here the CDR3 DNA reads TGTGCCAGCAGGGGTATAAGACTAGCGGGGGAGTACTTC. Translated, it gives CASRGIRLAGEYF.

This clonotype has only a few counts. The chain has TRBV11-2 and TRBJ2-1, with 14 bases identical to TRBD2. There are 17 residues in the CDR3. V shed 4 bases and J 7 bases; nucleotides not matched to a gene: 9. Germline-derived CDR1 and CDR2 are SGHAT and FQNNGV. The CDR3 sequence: CASSSPTSGRAWNEQFF. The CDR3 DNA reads TGTGCCAGCAGCTCGCCGACTAGCGGGAGGGCTTGGAATGAGCAGTTCTTC. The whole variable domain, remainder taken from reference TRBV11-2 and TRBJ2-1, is EAGVAQSPRYKIIEKRQSVAFWCNPISGHATLYWYQQILGQGPKLLIQFQNNGVVDDSQLPKDRFSAERLKGVDSTLKIQPAKLEDSAVYLCASSSPTSGRAWNEQFFGPGTRLTVL.

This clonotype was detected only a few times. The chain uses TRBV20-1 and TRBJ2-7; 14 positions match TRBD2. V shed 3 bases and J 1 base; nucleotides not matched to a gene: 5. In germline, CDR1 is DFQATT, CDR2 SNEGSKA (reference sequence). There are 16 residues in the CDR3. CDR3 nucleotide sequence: TGCAGTGCTAGGGGGACTAGCGGGAGATCGTCCTACGAGCAGTACTTC. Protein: CSARGTSGRSSYEQYF.

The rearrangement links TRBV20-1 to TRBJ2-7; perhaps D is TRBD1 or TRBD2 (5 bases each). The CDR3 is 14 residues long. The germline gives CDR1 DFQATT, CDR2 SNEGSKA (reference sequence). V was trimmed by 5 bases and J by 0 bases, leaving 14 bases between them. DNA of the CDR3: TGCAGTGCTCCCAGGGACCTTAGCTCCTACGAGCAGTACTTC. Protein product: CSAPRDLSSYEQYF.